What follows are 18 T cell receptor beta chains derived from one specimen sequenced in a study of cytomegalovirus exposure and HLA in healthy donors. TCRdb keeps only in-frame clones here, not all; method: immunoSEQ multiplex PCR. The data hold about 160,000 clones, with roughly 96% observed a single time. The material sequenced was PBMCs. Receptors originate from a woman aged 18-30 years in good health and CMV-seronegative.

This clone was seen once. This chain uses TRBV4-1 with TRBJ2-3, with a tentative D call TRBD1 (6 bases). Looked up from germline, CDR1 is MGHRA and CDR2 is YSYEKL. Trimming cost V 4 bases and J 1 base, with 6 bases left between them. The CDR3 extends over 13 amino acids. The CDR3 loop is CASSPGGTDTQYF. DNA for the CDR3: TGCGCCAGCAGCCCAGGGGGCACAGATACGCAGTATTTT.

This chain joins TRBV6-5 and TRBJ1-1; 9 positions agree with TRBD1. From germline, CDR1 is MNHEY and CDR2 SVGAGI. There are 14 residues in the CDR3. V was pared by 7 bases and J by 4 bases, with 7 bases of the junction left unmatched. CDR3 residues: CASTLGQGGTEAFF. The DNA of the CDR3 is TGTGCCAGCACTTTGGGACAGGGAGGCACTGAAGCTTTCTTT.

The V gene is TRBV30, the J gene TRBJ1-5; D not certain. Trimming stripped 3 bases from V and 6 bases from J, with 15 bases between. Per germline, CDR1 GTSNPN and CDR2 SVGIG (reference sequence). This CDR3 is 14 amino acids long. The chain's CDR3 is CAWSGGGVGQPQHF. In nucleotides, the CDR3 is TGTGCCTGGAGCGGAGGTGGTGTAGGTCAGCCCCAGCATTTT.

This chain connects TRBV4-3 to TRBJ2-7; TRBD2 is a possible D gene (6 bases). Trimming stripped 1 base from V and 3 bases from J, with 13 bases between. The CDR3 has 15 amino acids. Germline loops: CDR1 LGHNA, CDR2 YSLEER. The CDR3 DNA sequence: TGCGCCAGCAGCCAAGCATTTCGGGGGATCTACGAGCAGTACTTC. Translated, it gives CASSQAFRGIYEQYF.

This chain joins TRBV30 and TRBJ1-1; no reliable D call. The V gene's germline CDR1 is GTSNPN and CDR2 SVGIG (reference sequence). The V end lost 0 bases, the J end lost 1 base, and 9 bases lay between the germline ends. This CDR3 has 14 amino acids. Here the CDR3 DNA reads TGTGCCTGGAGTGTTCCCGTTAGGAACACTGAAGCTTTCTTT. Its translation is CAWSVPVRNTEAFF.

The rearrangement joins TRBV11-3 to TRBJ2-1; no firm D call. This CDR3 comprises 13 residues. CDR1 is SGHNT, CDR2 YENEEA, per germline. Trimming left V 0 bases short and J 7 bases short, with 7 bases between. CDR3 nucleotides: TGTGCCAGCAGCTTAGATTGGGCTAATGAGCAGTTCTTC. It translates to CASSLDWANEQFF.

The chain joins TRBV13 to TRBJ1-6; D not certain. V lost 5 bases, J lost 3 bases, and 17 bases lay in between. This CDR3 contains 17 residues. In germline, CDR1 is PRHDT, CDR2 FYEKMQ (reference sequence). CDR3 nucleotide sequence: TGTGCCAGCAGCCGAACTATGAGCGGCAACTATAATTCACCCCTCCACTTT. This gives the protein CASSRTMSGNYNSPLHF.

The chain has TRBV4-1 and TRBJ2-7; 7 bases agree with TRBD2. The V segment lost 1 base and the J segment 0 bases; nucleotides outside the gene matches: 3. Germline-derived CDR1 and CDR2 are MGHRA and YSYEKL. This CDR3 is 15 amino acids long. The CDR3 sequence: CASSQVTSASYEQYF. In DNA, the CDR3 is TGCGCCAGCAGCCAAGTTACTAGCGCCTCCTACGAGCAGTACTTC.

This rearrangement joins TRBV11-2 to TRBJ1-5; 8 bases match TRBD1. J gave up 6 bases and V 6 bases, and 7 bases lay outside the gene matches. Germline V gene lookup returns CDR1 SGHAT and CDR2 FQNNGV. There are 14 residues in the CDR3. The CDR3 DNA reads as TGTGCCAGCAGTTCAGGGGGCTTCACTCAGCCCCAGCATTTT. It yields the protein CASSSGGFTQPQHF.

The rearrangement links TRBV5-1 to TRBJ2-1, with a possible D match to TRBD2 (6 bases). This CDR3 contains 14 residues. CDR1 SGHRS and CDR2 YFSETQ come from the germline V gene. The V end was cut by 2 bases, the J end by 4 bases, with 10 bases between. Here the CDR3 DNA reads TGCGCCAGCAGCTTAGTGGGGGGTTACAATGAGCAGTTCTTC. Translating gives CASSLVGGYNEQFF.

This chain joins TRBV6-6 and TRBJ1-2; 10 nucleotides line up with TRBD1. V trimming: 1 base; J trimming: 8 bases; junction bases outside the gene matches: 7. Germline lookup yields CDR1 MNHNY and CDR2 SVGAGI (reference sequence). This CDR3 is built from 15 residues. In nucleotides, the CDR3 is TGTGCCAGCAGTTACTGGGACAGGGGAGGAGGAGGCTACACCTTC. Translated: CASSYWDRGGGGYTF.

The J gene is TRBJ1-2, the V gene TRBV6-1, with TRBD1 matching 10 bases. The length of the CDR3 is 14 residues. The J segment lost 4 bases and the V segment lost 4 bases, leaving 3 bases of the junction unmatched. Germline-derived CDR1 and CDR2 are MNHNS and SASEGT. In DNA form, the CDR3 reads TGTGCCAGCAGTGCTGACAGGGGGCCCTATGGCTACACCTTC. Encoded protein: CASSADRGPYGYTF.

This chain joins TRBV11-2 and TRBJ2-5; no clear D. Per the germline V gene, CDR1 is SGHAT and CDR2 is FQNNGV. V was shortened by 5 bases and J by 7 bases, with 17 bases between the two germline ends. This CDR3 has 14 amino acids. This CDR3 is CASSQDLAPVTQYF. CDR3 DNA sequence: TGTGCCAGCAGCCAAGACTTGGCCCCAGTGACCCAGTACTTC.

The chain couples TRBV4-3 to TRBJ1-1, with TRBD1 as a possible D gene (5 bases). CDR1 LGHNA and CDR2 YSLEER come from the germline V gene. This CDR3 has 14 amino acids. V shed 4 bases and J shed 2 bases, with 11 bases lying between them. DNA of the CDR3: TGCGCCAGCAGCCGGGGCCCAAGAAACACTGAAGCTTTCTTT. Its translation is CASSRGPRNTEAFF.

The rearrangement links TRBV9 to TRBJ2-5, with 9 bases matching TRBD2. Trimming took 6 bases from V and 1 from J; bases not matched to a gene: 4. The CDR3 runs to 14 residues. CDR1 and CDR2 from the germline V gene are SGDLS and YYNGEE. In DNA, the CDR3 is TGTGCCAGCAACCTAGCGGGGAGCCAAGAGACCCAGTACTTC. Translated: CASNLAGSQETQYF.

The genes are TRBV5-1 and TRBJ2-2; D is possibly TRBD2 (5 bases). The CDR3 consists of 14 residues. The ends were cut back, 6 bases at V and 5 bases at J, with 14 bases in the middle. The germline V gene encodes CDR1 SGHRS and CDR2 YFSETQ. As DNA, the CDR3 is TGCGCCAGCACCGGGGAACCCAGTACCGGGGAGCTGTTTTTT. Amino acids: CASTGEPSTGELFF.

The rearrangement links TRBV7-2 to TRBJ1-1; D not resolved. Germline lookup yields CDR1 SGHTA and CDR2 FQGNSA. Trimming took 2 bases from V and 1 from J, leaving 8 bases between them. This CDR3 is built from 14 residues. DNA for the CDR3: TGTGCCAGCAGCTTATGGGCGCAGAACACTGAAGCTTTCTTT. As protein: CASSLWAQNTEAFF.

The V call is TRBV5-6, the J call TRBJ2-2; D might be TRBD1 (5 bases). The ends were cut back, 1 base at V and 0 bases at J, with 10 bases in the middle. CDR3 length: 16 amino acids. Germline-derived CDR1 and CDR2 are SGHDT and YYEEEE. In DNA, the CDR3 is TGTGCCAGCAGCTTGCAAGGGGCTCCGAACACCGGGGAGCTGTTTTTT. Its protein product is CASSLQGAPNTGELFF.